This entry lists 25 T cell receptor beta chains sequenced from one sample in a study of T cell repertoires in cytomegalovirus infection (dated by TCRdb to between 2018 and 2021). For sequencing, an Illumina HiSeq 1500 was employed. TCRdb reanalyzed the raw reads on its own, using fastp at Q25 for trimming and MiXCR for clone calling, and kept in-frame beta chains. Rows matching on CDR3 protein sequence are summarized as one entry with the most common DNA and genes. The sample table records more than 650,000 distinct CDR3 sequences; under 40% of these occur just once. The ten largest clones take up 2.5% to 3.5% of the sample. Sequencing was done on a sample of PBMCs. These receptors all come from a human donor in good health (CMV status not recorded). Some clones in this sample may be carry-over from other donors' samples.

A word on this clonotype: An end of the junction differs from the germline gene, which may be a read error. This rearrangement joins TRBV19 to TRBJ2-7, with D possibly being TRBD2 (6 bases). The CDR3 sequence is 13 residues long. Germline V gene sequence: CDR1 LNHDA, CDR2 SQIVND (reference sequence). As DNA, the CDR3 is TGTGCCAGTAGTATCAGACCCGCTTACGAGCGGGACTTC. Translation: CASSIRPAYERDF. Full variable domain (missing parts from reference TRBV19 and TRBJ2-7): DGGITQSPKYLFRKEGQNVTLSCEQNLNHDAMYWYRQDPGQGLRLIYYSQIVNDFQKGDIAEGYSVSREKKESFPLTVTSAQKNPTAFYLCASSIRPAYERDFGPGTRLTVT.

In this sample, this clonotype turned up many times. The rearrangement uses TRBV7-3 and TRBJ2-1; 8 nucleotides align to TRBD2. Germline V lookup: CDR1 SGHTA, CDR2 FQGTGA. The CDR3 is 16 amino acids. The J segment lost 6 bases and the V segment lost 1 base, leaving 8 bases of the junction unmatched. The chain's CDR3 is CASSLMALAGTNEQFF. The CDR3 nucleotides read TGTGCCAGCAGCTTAATGGCGCTAGCGGGTACCAATGAGCAGTTCTTC.

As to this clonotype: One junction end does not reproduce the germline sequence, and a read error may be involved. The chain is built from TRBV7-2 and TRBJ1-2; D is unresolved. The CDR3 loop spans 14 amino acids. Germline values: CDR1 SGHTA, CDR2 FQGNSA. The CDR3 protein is CASSPRESHYGYPF. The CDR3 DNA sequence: TGTGCCAGCAGCCCCCGGGAATCCCACTATGGCTACCCCTTC.

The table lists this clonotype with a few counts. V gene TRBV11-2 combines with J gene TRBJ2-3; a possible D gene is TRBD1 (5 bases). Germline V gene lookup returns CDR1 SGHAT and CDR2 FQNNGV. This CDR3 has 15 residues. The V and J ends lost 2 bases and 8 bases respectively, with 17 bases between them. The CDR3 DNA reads TGTGCCAGCAGCTTAAGAGGACAAGGGGTTGGTACGCAGTATTTT. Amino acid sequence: CASSLRGQGVGTQYF.

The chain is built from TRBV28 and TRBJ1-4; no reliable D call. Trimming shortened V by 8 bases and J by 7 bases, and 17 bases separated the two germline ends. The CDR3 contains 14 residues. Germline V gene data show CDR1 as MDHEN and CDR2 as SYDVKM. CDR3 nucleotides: TGTGCCAGCCTTCGGGGAGGTATAAGTGAAAAACTGTTTTTT. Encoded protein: CASLRGGISEKLFF.

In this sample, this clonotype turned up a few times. The chain's CDR3 is CASGTSGRKYF. CDR3 nucleotide sequence: TGTGCCAGCGGGACTAGCGGGAGGAAGTACTTC. The chain couples TRBV28 to TRBJ2-5, with TRBD2 matching 15 bases. Losses at the gene ends were 8 bases for V and 12 bases for J; bases not matched to a gene: 1. There are 11 residues in the CDR3. Germline CDR1 reads MDHEN; CDR2 reads SYDVKM.

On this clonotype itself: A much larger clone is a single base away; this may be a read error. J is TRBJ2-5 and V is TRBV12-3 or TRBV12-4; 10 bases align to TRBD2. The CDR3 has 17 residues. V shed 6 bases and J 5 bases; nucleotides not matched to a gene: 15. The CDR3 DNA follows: TGTGCCAGCAGAGATATCGGGCCTAGCGGGAGCTGGGAGACCCAGTACTTC. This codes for CASRDIGPSGSWETQYF.

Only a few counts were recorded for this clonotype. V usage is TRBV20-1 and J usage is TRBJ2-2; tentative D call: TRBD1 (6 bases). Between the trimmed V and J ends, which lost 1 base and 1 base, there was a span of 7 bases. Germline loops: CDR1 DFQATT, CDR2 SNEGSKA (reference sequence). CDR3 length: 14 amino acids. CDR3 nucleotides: TGCAGTGCTAGAGTGGGACAGAACACCGGGGAGCTGTTTTTT. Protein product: CSARVGQNTGELFF.

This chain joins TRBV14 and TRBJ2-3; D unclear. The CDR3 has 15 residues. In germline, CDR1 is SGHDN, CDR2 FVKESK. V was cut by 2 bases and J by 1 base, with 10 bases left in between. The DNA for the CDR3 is TGTGCCAGCAGCCAACACCGGCCCGGCACAGATACGCAGTATTTT. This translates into CASSQHRPGTDTQYF.

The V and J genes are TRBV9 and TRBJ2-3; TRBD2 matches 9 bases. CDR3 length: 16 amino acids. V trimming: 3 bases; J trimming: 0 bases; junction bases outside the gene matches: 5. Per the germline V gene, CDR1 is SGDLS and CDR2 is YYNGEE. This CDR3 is CASSALAGISTDTQYF. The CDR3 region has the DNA TGTGCCAGCAGCGCCCTAGCGGGGATTAGCACAGATACGCAGTATTTT. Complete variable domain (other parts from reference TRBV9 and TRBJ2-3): DSGVTQTPKHLITATGQRVTLRCSPRSGDLSVYWYQQSLDQGLQFLIQYYNGEERAKGNILERFSAQQFPDLHSELNLSSLELGDSALYFCASSALAGISTDTQYFGPGTRLTVL.

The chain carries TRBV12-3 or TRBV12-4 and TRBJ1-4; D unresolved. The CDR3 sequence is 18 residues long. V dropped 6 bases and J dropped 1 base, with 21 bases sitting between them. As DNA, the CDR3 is TGTGCCAGCAGCGGACCCACGGGAGAGATTGAAACTAATGAAAAACTGTTTTTT. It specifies CASSGPTGEIETNEKLFF.

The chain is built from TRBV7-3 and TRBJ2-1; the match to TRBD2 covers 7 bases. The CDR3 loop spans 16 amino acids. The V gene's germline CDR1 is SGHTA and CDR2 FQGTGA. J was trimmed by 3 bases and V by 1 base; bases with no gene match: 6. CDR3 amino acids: CASSLKGLADYNEQFF. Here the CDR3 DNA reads TGTGCCAGCAGCTTAAAGGGGCTAGCGGACTACAATGAGCAGTTCTTC.

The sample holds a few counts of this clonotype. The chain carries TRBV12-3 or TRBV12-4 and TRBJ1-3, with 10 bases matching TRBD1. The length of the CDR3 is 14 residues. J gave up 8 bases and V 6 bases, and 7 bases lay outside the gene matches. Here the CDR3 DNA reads TGTGCCAGCAGCCAGGGACAGGGGCGATACACCATATATTTT. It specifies CASSQGQGRYTIYF.

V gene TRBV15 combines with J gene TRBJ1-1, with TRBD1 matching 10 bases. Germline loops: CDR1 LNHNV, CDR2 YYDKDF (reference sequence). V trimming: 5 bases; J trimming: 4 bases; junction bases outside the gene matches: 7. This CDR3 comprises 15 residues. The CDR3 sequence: CATSGGQGLGTEAFF. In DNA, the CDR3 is TGTGCCACCAGCGGGGGACAGGGGCTGGGCACTGAAGCTTTCTTT.

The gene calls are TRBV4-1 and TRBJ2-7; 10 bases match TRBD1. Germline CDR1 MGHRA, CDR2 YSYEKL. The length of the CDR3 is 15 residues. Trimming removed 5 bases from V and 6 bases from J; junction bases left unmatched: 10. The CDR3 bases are TGCGCCAGCAGCTCCCGGGACAGGGGCCCGTCCGAGCAGTACTTC. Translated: CASSSRDRGPSEQYF.

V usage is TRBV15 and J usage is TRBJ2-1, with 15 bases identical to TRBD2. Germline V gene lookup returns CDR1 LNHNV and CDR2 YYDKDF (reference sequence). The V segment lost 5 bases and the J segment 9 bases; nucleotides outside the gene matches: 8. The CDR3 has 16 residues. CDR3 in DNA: TGTGCCACCAGCCGGATGGGACTAGCGGGAGGAGTTGAGCAGTTCTTC. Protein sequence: CATSRMGLAGGVEQFF. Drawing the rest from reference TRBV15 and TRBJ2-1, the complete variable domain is DAMVIQNPRYQVTQFGKPVTLSCSQTLNHNVMYWYQQKSSQAPKLLFHYYDKDFNNEADTPDNFQSRRPNTSFCFLDIRSPGLGDTAMYLCATSRMGLAGGVEQFFGPGTRLTVL.

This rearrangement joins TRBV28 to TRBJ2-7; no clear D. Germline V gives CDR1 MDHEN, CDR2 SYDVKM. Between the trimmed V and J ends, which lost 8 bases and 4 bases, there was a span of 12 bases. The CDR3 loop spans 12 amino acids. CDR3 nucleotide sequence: TGTGCCAGCCACCATAGGGAATACGAGCAGTACTTC. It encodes CASHHREYEQYF.

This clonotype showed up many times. The CDR3 DNA is TGTGCCAGCTCACCAATGGCGAGGGGTTCCTCGTCCGGGGAGCTGTTTTTT. It encodes CASSPMARGSSSGELFF. The chain couples TRBV18 to TRBJ2-2; possibly TRBD1 or TRBD2 for D (5 bases each). The CDR3 totals 17 residues. V was cut by 2 bases and J by 6 bases, with 19 bases left in between. The V gene's germline CDR1 is KGHSH and CDR2 LQKENI.

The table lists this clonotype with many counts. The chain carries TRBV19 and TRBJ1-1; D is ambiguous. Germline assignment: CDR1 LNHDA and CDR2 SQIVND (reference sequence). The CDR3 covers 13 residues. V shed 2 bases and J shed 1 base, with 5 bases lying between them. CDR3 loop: CASSIKGNTEAFF. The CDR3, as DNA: TGTGCCAGTAGTATAAAGGGGAACACTGAAGCTTTCTTT.

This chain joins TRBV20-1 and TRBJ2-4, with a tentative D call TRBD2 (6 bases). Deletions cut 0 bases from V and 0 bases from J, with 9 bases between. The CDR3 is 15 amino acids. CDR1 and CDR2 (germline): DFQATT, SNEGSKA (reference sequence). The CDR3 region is CSARDSGLAKNIQYF. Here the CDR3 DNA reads TGCAGTGCTAGAGATAGCGGACTAGCCAAAAACATTCAGTACTTC.

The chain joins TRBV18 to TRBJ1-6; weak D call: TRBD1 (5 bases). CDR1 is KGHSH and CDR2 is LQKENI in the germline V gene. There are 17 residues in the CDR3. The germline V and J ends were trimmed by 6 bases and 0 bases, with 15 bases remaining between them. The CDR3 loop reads CASSPTGASSYNSPLHF. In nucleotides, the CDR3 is TGTGCCAGCTCCCCCACCGGGGCAAGCTCCTATAATTCACCCCTCCACTTT.

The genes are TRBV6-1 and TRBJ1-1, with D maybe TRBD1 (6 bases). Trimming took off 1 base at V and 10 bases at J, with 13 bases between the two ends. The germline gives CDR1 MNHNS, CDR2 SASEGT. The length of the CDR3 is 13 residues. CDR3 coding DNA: TGTGCCAGCAGTGAAGGTGATAGGGGGAGAGCTTTCTTT. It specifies CASSEGDRGRAFF.

The DNA of the CDR3 is TGCGCCAGCAGCTTGGGGACAGACTTCTATAATTCACCCCTCCACTTT. This encodes CASSLGTDFYNSPLHF. V usage is TRBV5-1 and J usage is TRBJ1-6, with a weak D call TRBD1 (6 bases). The germline V gene has CDR1 SGHRS and CDR2 YFSETQ. This CDR3 spans 16 amino acids. V dropped 0 bases and J dropped 3 bases, with 10 bases sitting between them.

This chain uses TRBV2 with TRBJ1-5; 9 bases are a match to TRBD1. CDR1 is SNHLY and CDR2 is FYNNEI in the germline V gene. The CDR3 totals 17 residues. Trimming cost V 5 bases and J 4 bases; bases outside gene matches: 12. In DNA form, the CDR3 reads TGTGCCAGCAGTTATCCCTTAACGGGGACAGGGAATCAGCCCCAGCATTTT. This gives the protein CASSYPLTGTGNQPQHF.

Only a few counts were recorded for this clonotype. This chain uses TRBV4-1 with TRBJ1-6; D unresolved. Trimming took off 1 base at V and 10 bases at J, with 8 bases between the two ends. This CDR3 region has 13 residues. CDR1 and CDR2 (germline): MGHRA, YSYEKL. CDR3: CASSQVPGSPLHF. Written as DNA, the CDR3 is TGCGCCAGCAGCCAAGTACCGGGATCACCCCTCCACTTT.